This T cell receptor beta chain comes out of a study of breast tumors, draining lymph nodes, adjacent tissues (dated by TCRdb to the mid-2010s). Turning to the overall study: TCR beta repertoires were compared across tumor, adjacent nontumor tissue and axillary lymph nodes obtained from breast cancer patients. The study aimed to assess the relationships and possible T-cell exchange between tumor, surrounding tissue and draining lymph node repertoires in human breast cancer. Results the study describes overall, beyond this receptor: Rather than being directly demonstrated, the conclusion that tumor T cells originate in lymph nodes was presented as consistent with a hypothesis. In luminal-like breast cancer, tumor and nontumor tissue repertoires resembled each other significantly more than in basal-like breast cancer. The data were considered consistent with most tumor T cells being derived from the lymph node and subsequently expanding within tumor tissue. Tumor T-cell repertoires showed less diversity than lymph node repertoires and more diversity than nontumor tissue repertoires, and tumor T-cell repertoires showed preferential V and J gene usage.

The axillary draining lymph nodes of breast cancer patients were the source of the lymph node samples. This clonotype was recorded many times. This clone's antigen is unknown. Base qualities are not provided; no much larger clone lies one nucleotide away. The CDR3, cysteine through phenylalanine, is 16 amino acids long. The only DNA kept is the CDR3, 48 bases in frame from the first base. CDR1 SNHLY and CDR2 FYNNEI are derived from the germline V gene. The V end gives up 7 bases and the J end 2 bases, leaving 12 bases in the junction not matched to a gene. The data were produced on an Illumina HiSeq 2000. Multiplex PCR amplification was used to build the TCR beta chain libraries. The amplified TCR beta chain products were analyzed by high-throughput sequencing. TCRdb handled the public reads itself, with Q25 trimming in fastp and clone calling in MiXCR, and kept productive beta chains. All rows with the same CDR3 protein become a single entry with the most common DNA and genes. The sample profile shows approximately 170,000 distinct CDR3 sequences; 30% to 35% of them were found once. The top ten hold roughly 4.5% of the sample.

This TCR was recovered from a female donor with breast cancer. Some clones in this sample may be carry-over from other donors' samples. Here the chain combines TRBV2 and TRBJ2-5, and TRBD1 aligns with 8 junction nucleotides. The sequenced sample consisted of axillary lymph node tissue. The CDR3 amino acid sequence is: CASTSRTGLRQETQYF. The sequenced DNA is TGTGCCAGCACTTCTCGGACAGGGTTGAGACAAGAGACCCAGTACTTC.